This T cell receptor (beta chain) came from a study of breast tumors, draining lymph nodes, adjacent tissues. Overall study findings and caveats: That most tumor T cells come from lymph nodes remained unproven. Tumor TCR diversity was below lymph nodes but above nontumor tissue. Data fit most tumor T cells coming from lymph node, expanding in tumor. Luminal-like breast cancer showed significantly greater tumor-nontumor repertoire similarity than basal-like breast cancer did.

This clonotype was observed many times. No antigen is known for it. Breast cancer patients provided tissue from their axillary draining lymph nodes. TCRdb re-analysed the multiplex PCR reads in MiXCR, keeping a single row per CDR3 protein. This table holds around 170,000 distinct CDR3 sequences, approximately 30% found once. Per germline, CDR1 SGHTA and CDR2 FQGNSA. CDR3 size: 19 residues. Trimming cost V 5 bases and J 1 base; bases outside gene matches: 13. The sequence derives from a female donor with breast cancer. Some clones in this sample may be carry-over from other donors' samples. The V call is TRBV7-2, the J call TRBJ2-3; TRBD2 matches at 12 bases. Sample: axillary lymph node tissue. For the CDR3, the DNA is TGTGCCAGCAGCCCGCTCCCTACGTCTAGCGGGAGGGGCACAGATACGCAGTATTTT. It translates to CASSPLPTSSGRGTDTQYF. Using reference TRBV7-2 and TRBJ2-3 for the parts outside the CDR3, the full variable domain is GAGVSQSPSNKVTEKGKDVELRCDPISGHTALYWYRQSLGQGLEFLIYFQGNSAPDKSGLPSDRFSAERTGGSVSTLTIQRTQQEDSAVYLCASSPLPTSSGRGTDTQYFGPGTRLTVL.